One and the same sample provided the 9 T cell receptor beta chains below, sequenced in a study of vaccination effects on CD4 cells after COVID-19. Assay: immunoSEQ multiplex PCR; the TCRdb copy retains only in-frame clones and omits some. The sample includes 60,000 to 65,000 clones, 75% of them seen just once. These TCRs' antigens remain unknown. Before sequencing took place, the ViraFEST assay used viral peptide pools to expand antigen-specific CD4+ T cells. Scientists isolated CD4+ T cells after a roughly ten-day culture period ended. Recipients of the vaccine had no prior SARS-CoV-2 infection and negative nucleocapsid antibodies. The sample consisted of CD4+ T cells from PBMCs cultured with HCoV-OC43 spike peptides, taken before COVID-19 vaccination. The subset was: HCoV-OC43 spike overlapping peptide pool stimulation. These receptors were obtained from a human donor who received a COVID-19 vaccine.

This clone was seen a handful of times. V is TRBV29-1 and J is TRBJ2-1; D tentatively fits TRBD1 or TRBD2 (5 bases each). There are 14 residues in the CDR3. CDR1 and CDR2 from the germline V gene are SQVTM and ANQGSEA. V was trimmed by 6 bases and J by 5 bases, leaving 17 bases between them. As DNA, the CDR3 is TGCAGCGTAGCCGGGACCCGCTCGGACAATGAGCAGTTCTTC. This translates into CSVAGTRSDNEQFF.

This rearrangement joins TRBV3-1 (or the pseudogene TRBV3-2) to TRBJ2-2; D call uncertain. V was shortened by 4 bases and J by 1 base, with 4 bases between the two germline ends. Germline V gives CDR1 LGHDT, CDR2 YNNKEL (reference sequence). CDR3 length: 13 residues. CDR3 nucleotide sequence: TGTGCCAGCAGCCGGGAGAACACCGGGGAGCTGTTTTTT. It specifies CASSRENTGELFF.

This sequence joins TRBV12-3 or TRBV12-4 and TRBJ2-3, with D perhaps matching TRBD2 (5 bases). Trimming left V 8 bases short and J 6 bases short, with 9 bases between. The CDR3 consists of 11 residues. CDR3 sequence reads: CASRLSDTQYF. DNA of the CDR3: TGTGCCAGCCGACTATCGGATACGCAGTATTTT.

The chain combines TRBV10-3 with TRBJ2-3, with TRBD2 matching over 8 bases. Germline V gene sequence: CDR1 ENHRY, CDR2 SYGVKD. V gave up 3 bases and J gave up 8 bases; unmatched junction bases: 7. The CDR3 is 14 amino acids. The CDR3 region has the DNA TGTGCCATCAGTGAAGACGGGGGGGCACGTACGCAGTATTTT. Amino acids: CAISEDGGARTQYF.

The sample holds a few counts of this clone. The V and J genes are TRBV15 and TRBJ1-4; maybe TRBD1 (6 bases). Germline CDR1 and CDR2: LNHNV and YYDKDF (reference sequence). This CDR3 has 18 amino acids. Trimming removed 0 bases from V and 6 bases from J, with 20 bases in between. The CDR3 DNA follows: TGTGCCACCAGCAGAGATCTGGGGGCCACAATGGCGGATGAAAAACTGTTTTTT. This codes for CATSRDLGATMADEKLFF.

CDR3 DNA sequence: TGTGCCAGCTCACCACGGGGAGGGGGCGGCCGTCAGCCCCAGCATTTT. Its protein is CASSPRGGGGRQPQHF. The chain joins TRBV18 to TRBJ1-5, with 7 positions matching TRBD1. Trimming cost V 1 base and J 6 bases; bases outside gene matches: 9. Germline loops: CDR1 KGHSH, CDR2 LQKENI. This CDR3 spans 16 amino acids.

The rearrangement uses TRBV7-3 and TRBJ2-3; D is perhaps TRBD2 (5 bases). Germline loops: CDR1 SGHTA, CDR2 FQGTGA. This CDR3 spans 13 amino acids. Trimming stripped 7 bases from V and 5 bases from J, with 13 bases between. This CDR3 is CASTPGRGDTQYF. The CDR3 region has the DNA TGTGCCAGCACCCCCGGCCGGGGAGATACGCAGTATTTT.

The chain links TRBV6-5 to TRBJ1-2, with 10 nucleotides matching TRBD1. CDR1 MNHEY and CDR2 SVGAGI come from the germline V gene. The CDR3 runs 13 residues. J gave up 6 bases and V 7 bases, and 5 bases lay outside the gene matches. For the CDR3, the DNA is TGTGCCAGCAATCGACAGGGGGCGGATGGCTACACCTTC. Amino acid sequence: CASNRQGADGYTF.

The chain recombines TRBV19 with TRBJ1-6; tentative D call: TRBD1 (5 bases). This CDR3 spans 14 amino acids. V was trimmed by 6 bases and J by 10 bases, leaving 16 bases between them. The germline V gene encodes CDR1 LNHDA and CDR2 SQIVND (reference sequence). CDR3 bases: TGTGCCAGTAGCGGATCAGGGATCTACTCACCCCTCCACTTT. Amino acid sequence: CASSGSGIYSPLHF.